Reported below is one T cell receptor (beta chain). Residents of 24 US areas, aged roughly 18 to 89 years, made up the participants. Clinical histories supplied by participants themselves formed the basis of cohort assignment. Two negative PCRs, clearance, or symptom resolution characterized the recovered Cohort 3 donors. Original processing methods: Reference gene primer amplification yielded estimated nucleated cell counts. Method: immunoSEQ multiplex PCR; TCRdb's copy keeps in-frame clones and lacks some. V and J calls and clone size come straight from that table; D and trimming were deduced from the DNA. The top ten hold around 5% of the sample, which has roughly 330,000 clones, approximately 88% seen once. This sample is part of a study of blood T cell repertoires in COVID-19. Sequencing input: PBMCs or T cells enriched from blood (not recorded which). The clonotype comes from a man aged 25 to 45 who had recovered from COVID-19.

CDR3 in amino acids: CASSNHRSGGGYTF. DNA for the CDR3: TGTGCCAGTAGTAACCACCGAAGCGGGGGTGGCTACACCTTC. This chain links TRBV19 with TRBJ1-2, with D perhaps TRBD1 (5 bases). Germline lookup yields CDR1 LNHDA and CDR2 SQIVND (reference sequence). The CDR3 runs to 14 residues. The V gene lost 4 bases and the J gene lost 7 bases, with 16 bases spanning the gap.